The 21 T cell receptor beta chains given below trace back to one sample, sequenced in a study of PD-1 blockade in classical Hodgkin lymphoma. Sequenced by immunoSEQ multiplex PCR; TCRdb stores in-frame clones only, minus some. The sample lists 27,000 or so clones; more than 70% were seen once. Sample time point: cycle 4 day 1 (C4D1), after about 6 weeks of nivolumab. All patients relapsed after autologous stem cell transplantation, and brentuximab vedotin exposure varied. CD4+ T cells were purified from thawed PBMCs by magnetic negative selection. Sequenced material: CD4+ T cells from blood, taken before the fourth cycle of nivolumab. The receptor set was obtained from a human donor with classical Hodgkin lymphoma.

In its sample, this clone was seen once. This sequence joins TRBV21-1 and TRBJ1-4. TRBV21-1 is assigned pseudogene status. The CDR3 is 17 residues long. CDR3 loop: CASSKVKGGTTNEKLFF. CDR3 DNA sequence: TGTGCCAGCAGCAAAGTTAAAGGAGGGACAACTAATGAAAAACTGTTTTTT.

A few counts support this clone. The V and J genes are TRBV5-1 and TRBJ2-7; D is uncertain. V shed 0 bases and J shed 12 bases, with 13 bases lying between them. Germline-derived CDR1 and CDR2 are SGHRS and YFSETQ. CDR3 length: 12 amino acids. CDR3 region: CASSLGSGVRYF. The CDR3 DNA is TGCGCCAGCAGCTTGGGAAGTGGGGTCCGGTACTTC.

Here the CDR3 DNA reads TGTGCCACCAGCAGAGAGGCTGGGTCATGGGAAAAACTGTTTTTT. It specifies CATSREAGSWEKLFF. The V call is TRBV15, the J call TRBJ1-4; D not resolved. Between the trimmed V and J ends, which lost 0 bases and 8 bases, there was a span of 13 bases. Germline CDR1 reads LNHNV; CDR2 reads YYDKDF (reference sequence). The CDR3 consists of 15 residues. The full variable domain, with the rest looked up from reference TRBV15 and TRBJ1-4, is DAMVIQNPRYQVTQFGKPVTLSCSQTLNHNVMYWYQQKSSQAPKLLFHYYDKDFNNEADTPDNFQSRRPNTSFCFLDIRSPGLGDTAMYLCATSREAGSWEKLFFGSGTQLSVL.

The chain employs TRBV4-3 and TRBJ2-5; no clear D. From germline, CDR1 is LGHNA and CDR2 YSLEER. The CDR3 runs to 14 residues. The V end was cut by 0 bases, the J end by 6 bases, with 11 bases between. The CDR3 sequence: CASSQEGLPQTQYF. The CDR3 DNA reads TGCGCCAGCAGCCAAGAGGGCCTCCCCCAGACCCAGTACTTC.

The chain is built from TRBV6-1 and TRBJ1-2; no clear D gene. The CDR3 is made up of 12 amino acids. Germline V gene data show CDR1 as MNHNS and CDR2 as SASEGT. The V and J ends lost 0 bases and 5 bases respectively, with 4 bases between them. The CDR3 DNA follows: TGTGCCAGCAGTGAAGCAGGGTATGGCTACACCTTC. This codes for CASSEAGYGYTF.

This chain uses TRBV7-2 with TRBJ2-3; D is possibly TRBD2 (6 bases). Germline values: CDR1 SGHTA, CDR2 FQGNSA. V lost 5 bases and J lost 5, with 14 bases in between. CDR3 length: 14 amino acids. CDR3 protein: CASSRDWREDTQYF. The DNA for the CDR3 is TGTGCCAGCAGCCGGGATTGGCGGGAAGATACGCAGTATTTT.

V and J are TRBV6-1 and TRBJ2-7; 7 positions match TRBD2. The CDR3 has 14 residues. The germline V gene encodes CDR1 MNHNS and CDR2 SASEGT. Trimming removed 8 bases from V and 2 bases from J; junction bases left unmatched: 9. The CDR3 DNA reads TGTGCCAGCCGAACCCTAGCGGTCGCCTACGAGCAGTACTTC. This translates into CASRTLAVAYEQYF.

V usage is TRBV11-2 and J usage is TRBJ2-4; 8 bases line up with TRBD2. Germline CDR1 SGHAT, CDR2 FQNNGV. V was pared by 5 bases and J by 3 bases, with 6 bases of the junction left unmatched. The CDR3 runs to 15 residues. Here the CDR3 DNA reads TGTGCCAGCAGCCCTCGGGGGGGTGGCAAAAACATTCAGTACTTC. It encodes CASSPRGGGKNIQYF.

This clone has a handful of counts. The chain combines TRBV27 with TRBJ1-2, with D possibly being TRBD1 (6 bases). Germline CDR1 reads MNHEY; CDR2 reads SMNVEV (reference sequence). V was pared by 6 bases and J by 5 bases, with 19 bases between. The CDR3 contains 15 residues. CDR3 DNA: TGTGCCAGCAGCCGTACTGCTGGACAGCTTTATGGCTACACCTTC. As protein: CASSRTAGQLYGYTF.

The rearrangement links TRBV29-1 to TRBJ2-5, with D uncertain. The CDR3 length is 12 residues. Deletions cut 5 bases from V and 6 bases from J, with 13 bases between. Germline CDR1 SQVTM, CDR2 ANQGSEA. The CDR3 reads CSVTLEVKTQYF. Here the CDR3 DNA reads TGCAGCGTTACATTAGAGGTAAAGACCCAGTACTTC.

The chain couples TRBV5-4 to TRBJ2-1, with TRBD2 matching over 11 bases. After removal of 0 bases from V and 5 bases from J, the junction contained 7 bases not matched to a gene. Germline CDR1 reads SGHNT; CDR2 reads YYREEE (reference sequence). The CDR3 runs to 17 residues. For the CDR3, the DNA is TGTGCCAGCAGCTTGGGTTCTTTGGGACTAGCGGACAATGAGCAGTTCTTC. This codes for CASSLGSLGLADNEQFF. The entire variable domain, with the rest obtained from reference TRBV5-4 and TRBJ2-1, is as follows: ETGVTQSPTHLIKTRGQQVTLRCSSQSGHNTVSWYQQALGQGPQFIFQYYREEENGRGNFPPRFSGLQFPNYSSELNVNALELDDSALYLCASSLGSLGLADNEQFFGPGTRLTVL.

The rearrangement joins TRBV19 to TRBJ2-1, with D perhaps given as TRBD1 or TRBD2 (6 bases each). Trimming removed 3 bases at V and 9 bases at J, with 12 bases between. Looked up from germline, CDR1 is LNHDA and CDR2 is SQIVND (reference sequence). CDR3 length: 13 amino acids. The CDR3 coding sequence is TGTGCCAGTAGTATCTTTTCGGGGGCTGAGCAGTTCTTC. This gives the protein CASSIFSGAEQFF.

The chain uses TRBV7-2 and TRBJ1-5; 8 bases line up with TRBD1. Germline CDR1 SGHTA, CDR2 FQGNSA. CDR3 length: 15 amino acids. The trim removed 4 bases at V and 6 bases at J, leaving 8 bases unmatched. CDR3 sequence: CASSSAGTGAQPQHF. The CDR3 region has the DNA TGTGCCAGCAGCTCAGCCGGGACAGGAGCTCAGCCCCAGCATTTT.

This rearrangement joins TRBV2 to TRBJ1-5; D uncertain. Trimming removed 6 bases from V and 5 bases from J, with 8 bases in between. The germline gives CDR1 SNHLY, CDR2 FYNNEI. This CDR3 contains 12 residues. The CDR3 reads CASRQIDQPQHF. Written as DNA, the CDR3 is TGTGCCAGCAGGCAGATAGATCAGCCCCAGCATTTT.

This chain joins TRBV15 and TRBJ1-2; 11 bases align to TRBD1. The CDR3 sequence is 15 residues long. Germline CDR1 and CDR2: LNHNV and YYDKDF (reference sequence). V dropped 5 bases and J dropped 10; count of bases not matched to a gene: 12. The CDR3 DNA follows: TGTGCCACCAGCGGGATGGACAGGGGGCTAGCGACCTACACCTTC. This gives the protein CATSGMDRGLATYTF.

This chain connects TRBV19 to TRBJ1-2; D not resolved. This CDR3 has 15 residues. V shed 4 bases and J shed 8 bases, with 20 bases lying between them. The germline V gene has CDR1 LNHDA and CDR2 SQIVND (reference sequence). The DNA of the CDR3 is TGTGCCAGTAGTACCATGGACGGAGGTAGTATAGGCTACACCTTC. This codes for CASSTMDGGSIGYTF.

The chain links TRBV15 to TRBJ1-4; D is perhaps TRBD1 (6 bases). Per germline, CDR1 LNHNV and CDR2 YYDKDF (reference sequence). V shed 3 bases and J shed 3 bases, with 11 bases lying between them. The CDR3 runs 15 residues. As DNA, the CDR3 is TGTGCCACCAGCAGCCGGGGGGCGGCTAATGAAAAACTGTTTTTT. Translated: CATSSRGAANEKLFF.

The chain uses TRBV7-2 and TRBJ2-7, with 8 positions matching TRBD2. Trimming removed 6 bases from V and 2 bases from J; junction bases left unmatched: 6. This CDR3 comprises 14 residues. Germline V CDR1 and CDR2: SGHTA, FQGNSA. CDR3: CASRSGRGTYEQYF. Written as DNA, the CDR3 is TGTGCCAGCAGGAGCGGGAGAGGGACCTACGAGCAGTACTTC. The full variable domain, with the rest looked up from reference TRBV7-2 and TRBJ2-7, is GAGVSQSPSNKVTEKGKDVELRCDPISGHTALYWYRQSLGQGLEFLIYFQGNSAPDKSGLPSDRFSAERTGGSVSTLTIQRTQQEDSAVYLCASRSGRGTYEQYFGPGTRLTVT.

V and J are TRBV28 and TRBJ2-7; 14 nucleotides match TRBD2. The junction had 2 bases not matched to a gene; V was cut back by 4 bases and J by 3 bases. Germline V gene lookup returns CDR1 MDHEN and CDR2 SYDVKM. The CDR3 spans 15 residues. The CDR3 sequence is CASSSGTSGSYEQYF. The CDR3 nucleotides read TGTGCCAGCAGTTCGGGGACTAGCGGGAGCTACGAGCAGTACTTC.

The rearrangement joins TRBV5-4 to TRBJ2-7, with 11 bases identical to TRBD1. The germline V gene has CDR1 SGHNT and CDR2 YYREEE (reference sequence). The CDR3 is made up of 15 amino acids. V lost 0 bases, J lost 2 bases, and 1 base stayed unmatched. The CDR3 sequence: CASSLEGQGAYEQYF. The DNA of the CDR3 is TGTGCCAGCAGCTTGGAGGGACAGGGGGCCTACGAGCAGTACTTC.

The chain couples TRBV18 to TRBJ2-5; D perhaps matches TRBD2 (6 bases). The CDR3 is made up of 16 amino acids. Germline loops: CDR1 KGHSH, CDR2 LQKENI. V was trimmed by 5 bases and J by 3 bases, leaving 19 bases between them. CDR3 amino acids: CASSVWGTETKETQYF. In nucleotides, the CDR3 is TGTGCCAGCTCAGTTTGGGGGACTGAAACTAAAGAGACCCAGTACTTC.